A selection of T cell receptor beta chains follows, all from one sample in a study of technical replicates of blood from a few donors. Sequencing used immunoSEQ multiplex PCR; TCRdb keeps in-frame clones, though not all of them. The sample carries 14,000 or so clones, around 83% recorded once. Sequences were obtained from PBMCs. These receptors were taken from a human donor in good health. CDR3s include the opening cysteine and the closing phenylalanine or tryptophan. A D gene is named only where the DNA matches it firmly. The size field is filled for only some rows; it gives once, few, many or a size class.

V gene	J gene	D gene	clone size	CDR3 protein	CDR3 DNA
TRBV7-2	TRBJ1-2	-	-	CASSLTSGYGYTF	TGTGCCAGCAGCTTAACATCTGGCTATGGCTACACCTTC
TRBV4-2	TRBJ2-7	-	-	CASSQALELYF	TGTGCCAGCAGCCAAGCGCTAGAGCTGTACTTC
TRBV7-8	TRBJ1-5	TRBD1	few	CASSAQGMGKQPQHF	TGTGCCAGCAGCGCACAGGGGATGGGGAAGCAGCCCCAGCATTTT
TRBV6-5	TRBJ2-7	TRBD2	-	CASSYGGSRRDEQYF	TGTGCCAGCAGTTACGGCGGGAGCAGAAGGGACGAGCAGTACTTC
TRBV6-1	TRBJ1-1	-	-	CASSESANRLNTEAFF	TGTGCCAGCAGTGAATCGGCAAACAGGCTGAACACTGAAGCTTTCTTT
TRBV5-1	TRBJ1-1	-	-	CASSLGVAGVGTEAFF	TGCGCCAGCAGCTTGGGGGTTGCGGGCGTCGGCACTGAAGCTTTCTTT
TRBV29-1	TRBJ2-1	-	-	CSVELGSDEQFF	TGCAGCGTTGAATTAGGTAGCGATGAGCAGTTCTTC
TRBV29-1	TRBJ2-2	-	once	CSAIGQFTGELFF	TGCAGCGCCATAGGACAGTTCACCGGGGAGCTGTTTTTT
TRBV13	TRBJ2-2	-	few	CASSLGGDGELFF	TGTGCCAGCAGCTTAGGAGGGGACGGGGAGCTGTTTTTT
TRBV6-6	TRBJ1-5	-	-	CATTRRAISGNQPQHF	TGTGCCACTACTCGACGGGCCATTAGCGGCAATCAGCCCCAGCATTTT
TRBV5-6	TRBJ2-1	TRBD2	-	CASSLAGGNEQFF	TGTGCCAGCAGCTTGGCGGGGGGCAATGAGCAGTTCTTC
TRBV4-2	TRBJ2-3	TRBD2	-	CASSRPGLATDTQYF	TGTGCCAGCAGCCGTCCGGGACTAGCGACAGATACGCAGTATTTT
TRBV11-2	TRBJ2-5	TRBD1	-	CASSPYPTGIVEAQYF	TGTGCCAGCAGCCCATACCCGACAGGGATAGTAGAGGCCCAGTACTTC
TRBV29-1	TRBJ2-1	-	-	CSASSYNEQFF	TGCAGCGCTAGCTCCTACAATGAGCAGTTCTTC
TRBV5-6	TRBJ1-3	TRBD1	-	CASSLTLQGFGGNTIYF	TGTGCCAGCAGCTTGACCCTACAGGGGTTTGGTGGAAACACCATATATTTT
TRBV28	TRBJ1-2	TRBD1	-	CASSSGQGGYGYTF	TGTGCCAGCAGTTCGGGGCAGGGGGGCTATGGCTACACCTTC
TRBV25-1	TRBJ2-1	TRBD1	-	CASSEAWGTGVPEQFF	TGTGCCAGCAGTGAAGCCTGGGGGACAGGGGTACCCGAGCAGTTCTTC
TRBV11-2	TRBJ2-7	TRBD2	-	CASSPGWGLAVTGYEQYF	TGTGCCAGCAGCCCCGGGTGGGGACTAGCGGTTACCGGCTACGAGCAGTACTTC
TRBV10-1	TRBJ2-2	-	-	CASSETGFTGELFF	TGCGCCAGCAGTGAGACAGGGTTCACCGGGGAGCTGTTTTTT
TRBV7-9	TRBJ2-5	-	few	CASSLLASSGETQYF	TGTGCCAGCAGCTTACTGGCCTCAAGCGGGGAGACCCAGTACTTC
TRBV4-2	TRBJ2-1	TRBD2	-	CASSQDPSGAYNEQFF	TGTGCCAGCAGCCAAGATCCTAGCGGGGCCTACAATGAGCAGTTCTTC
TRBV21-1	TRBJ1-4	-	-	CASSNKEGWREKLFF	TGTGCCAGCAGCAACAAGGAGGGGTGGCGTGAAAAACTGTTTTTT
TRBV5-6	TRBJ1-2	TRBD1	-	CASSLATGDYGYTF	TGTGCCAGCAGCTTGGCGACAGGGGACTATGGCTACACCTTC
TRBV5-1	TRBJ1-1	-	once	CASSLQGGGTEAFF	TGCGCCAGCAGCTTACAGGGTGGCGGCACTGAAGCTTTCTTT
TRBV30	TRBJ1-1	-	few	CAWSATGETEAFF	TGTGCCTGGAGCGCAACGGGAGAAACTGAAGCTTTCTTT
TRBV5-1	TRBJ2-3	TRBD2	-	CASSSGLAGRKDTQYF	TGCGCCAGCAGCTCGGGACTAGCGGGACGAAAAGATACGCAGTATTTT
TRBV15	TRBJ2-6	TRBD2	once	CATSRELAGATIGANVLTF	TGTGCCACCAGCAGGGAACTAGCGGGAGCGACGATCGGGGCCAACGTCCTGACTTTC
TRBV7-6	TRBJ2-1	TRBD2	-	CASSLAPFSGSGNEQFF	TGTGCCAGCAGCTTAGCGCCCTTCAGCGGGAGTGGCAATGAGCAGTTCTTC
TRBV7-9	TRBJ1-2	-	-	CASSPLDRYGYTF	TGTGCCAGCAGCCCGCTGGACAGATATGGCTACACCTTC
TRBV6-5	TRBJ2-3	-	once	CASSYGQPSTDTQYF	TGTGCCAGCAGTTACGGGCAGCCGAGCACAGATACGCAGTATTTT
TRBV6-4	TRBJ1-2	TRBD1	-	CASKPGQGALYGYTF	TGTGCCAGCAAACCGGGACAGGGGGCCCTCTATGGCTACACCTTC
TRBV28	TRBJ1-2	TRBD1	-	CASSSMGQSYGYTF	TGTGCCAGCAGTTCCATGGGACAGTCCTATGGCTACACCTTC
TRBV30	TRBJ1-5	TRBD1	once	CAWKGQGGNQPQHF	TGTGCCTGGAAGGGACAGGGAGGCAATCAGCCCCAGCATTTT
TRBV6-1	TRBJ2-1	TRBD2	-	CGIGREGVYEQFF	TGTGGCATCGGACGGGAGGGCGTCTATGAGCAGTTCTTC
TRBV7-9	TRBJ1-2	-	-	CASSLARHGYTF	TGTGCCAGCAGCTTAGCGCGGCATGGCTACACCTTC
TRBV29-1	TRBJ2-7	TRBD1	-	CSVGTGIYEQYF	TGCAGCGTTGGGACAGGGATTTACGAGCAGTACTTC
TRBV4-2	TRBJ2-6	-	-	CASSPNVGHGANVLTF	TGTGCCAGCAGCCCCAACGTGGGGCATGGGGCCAACGTCCTGACTTTC